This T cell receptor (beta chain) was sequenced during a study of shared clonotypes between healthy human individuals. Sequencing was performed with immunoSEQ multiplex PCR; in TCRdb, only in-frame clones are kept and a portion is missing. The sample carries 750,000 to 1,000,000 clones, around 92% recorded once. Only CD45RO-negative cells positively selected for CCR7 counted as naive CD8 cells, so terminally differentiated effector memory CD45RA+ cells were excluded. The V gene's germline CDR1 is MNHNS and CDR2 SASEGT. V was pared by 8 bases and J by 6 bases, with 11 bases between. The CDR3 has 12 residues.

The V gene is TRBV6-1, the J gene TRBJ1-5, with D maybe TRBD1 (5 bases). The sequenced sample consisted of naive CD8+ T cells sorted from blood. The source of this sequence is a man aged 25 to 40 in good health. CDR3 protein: CASRGVAQPQHF. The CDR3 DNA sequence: TGTGCCAGCCGGGGGGTTGCTCAGCCCCAGCATTTT.